The rows below give T cell receptor beta chains drawn from one sample of a study of response to subunit inactivated influenza vaccine. TCRdb ran MiXCR on the RT-PCR reads and lists one entry per CDR3 protein. The sample lists about 700,000 distinct CDR3 sequences; roughly 13% were seen once. Specimen: PBMCs from blood, collected approximately 15 days before vaccination. Receptors originate from a man aged 50-59 years who received an inactivated influenza vaccine. The CDR3 runs from the conserved cysteine through the conserved F or W. A D gene is named only where the DNA matches it firmly. Size values are once, few and many counts, or a class for expanded clones, and some rows have none.

abundance: NA
len: 15
v_gene: TRBV12-3/TRBV12-4
j_gene: TRBJ2-3
d_gene: NA
CDR3nt: TGTGCCAGCAGTCTCCAGGGGTCACGCACAGATACGCAGTATTTT
CDR3aa: CASSLQGSRTDTQYF

abundance: few
len: 15
v_gene: TRBV2
j_gene: TRBJ2-2
d_gene: TRBD2
CDR3nt: TGTGCCAGCAGTGGGGGACTAGCGGGAGCCGGGGAGCTGTTTTTT
CDR3aa: CASSGGLAGAGELFF

abundance: few
len: 13
v_gene: TRBV7-2
j_gene: TRBJ2-1
d_gene: NA
CDR3nt: TGTGCCAGCAGCCAGAGTCTCGACGGAGAAAGGTTCTTC
CDR3aa: CASSQSLDGERFF

abundance: few
len: 13
v_gene: TRBV5-1
j_gene: TRBJ2-7
d_gene: TRBD1
CDR3nt: TGCGCCAGCAGCGGGGGACAGGTCTACGAGCAGTACTTC
CDR3aa: CASSGGQVYEQYF

abundance: few
len: 16
v_gene: TRBV7-8
j_gene: TRBJ2-1
d_gene: NA
CDR3nt: TGTGCCAGCAGCTTCCAGGACTACTCAGACTACAATGAGCAGTTCTTC
CDR3aa: CASSFQDYSDYNEQFF

abundance: NA
len: 12
v_gene: TRBV4-2
j_gene: TRBJ2-1
d_gene: NA
CDR3nt: TGTGCCAGCAGCCAATTTTTCAATGAGCAGTTCTTC
CDR3aa: CASSQFFNEQFF

abundance: NA
len: 17
v_gene: TRBV4-3
j_gene: TRBJ1-6
d_gene: TRBD1
CDR3nt: TGCGCCAGCAGCCAAGACATTTGGACAGGGGGCGATTCACCCCTCCACTTT
CDR3aa: CASSQDIWTGGDSPLHF

abundance: NA
len: 14
v_gene: TRBV4-3
j_gene: TRBJ1-1
d_gene: NA
CDR3nt: TGCGCCAGCAGCCACGGGGCCCTTGGGGGTGAAGCTTTCTTT
CDR3aa: CASSHGALGGEAFF

abundance: NA
len: 14
v_gene: TRBV28
j_gene: TRBJ2-7
d_gene: NA
CDR3nt: TGTGCCAGCAGTTTAATCTCCGACAGCTACGAGCAGTACTTC
CDR3aa: CASSLISDSYEQYF

abundance: few
len: 15
v_gene: TRBV5-1
j_gene: TRBJ2-3
d_gene: NA
CDR3nt: TGCGCCAGCAGCTTCAAACAGCCAGGGGCAGATACGCAGTATTTT
CDR3aa: CASSFKQPGADTQYF

abundance: NA
len: 18
v_gene: TRBV20-1
j_gene: TRBJ2-1
d_gene: TRBD2
CDR3nt: TGCAGTGCTAGACTAAGGATCCGGACTAGCGGGAACTACAATGAGCAGTTCTTC
CDR3aa: CSARLRIRTSGNYNEQFF

abundance: once
len: 18
v_gene: TRBV4-1
j_gene: TRBJ2-4
d_gene: TRBD2
CDR3nt: TGCGCCAGCAGCCCTGGACTAGCGGGGGGAAGAGCCAAAAACATTCAGTACTTC
CDR3aa: CASSPGLAGGRAKNIQYF

abundance: NA
len: 16
v_gene: TRBV6-4
j_gene: TRBJ2-7
d_gene: TRBD1
CDR3nt: TGTGCCAGCAGGCCCCCCCCTCGGAGACAGGGGCACGAGCAGTACTTC
CDR3aa: CASRPPPRRQGHEQYF

abundance: few
len: 13
v_gene: TRBV5-1
j_gene: TRBJ2-7
d_gene: TRBD1
CDR3nt: TGCGCCAGCAGCCAGGGACAGAGCGACGAGCAGTACTTC
CDR3aa: CASSQGQSDEQYF

abundance: NA
len: 16
v_gene: TRBV5-1
j_gene: TRBJ2-5
d_gene: TRBD2
CDR3nt: TGCGCCAGCAGCTTGAATGCAGCGGGGTTCCAAGAGACCCAGTACTTC
CDR3aa: CASSLNAAGFQETQYF

abundance: few
len: 15
v_gene: TRBV20-1
j_gene: TRBJ2-1
d_gene: TRBD2
CDR3nt: TGCAGTGCCCTCCAACCGGGACTACCATACAATGAGCAGTTCTTC
CDR3aa: CSALQPGLPYNEQFF

abundance: NA
len: 15
v_gene: TRBV11-2
j_gene: TRBJ2-3
d_gene: NA
CDR3nt: TGTGCCAGCAGCCGTTCTAGTACGCCAGCAGATACGCAGTATTTT
CDR3aa: CASSRSSTPADTQYF

abundance: NA
len: 14
v_gene: TRBV6-1
j_gene: TRBJ1-5
d_gene: NA
CDR3nt: TGTGCCAGCAGAAAATACAGGGACAATCAGCCCCAGCATTTT
CDR3aa: CASRKYRDNQPQHF

abundance: NA
len: 13
v_gene: TRBV12-3/TRBV12-4
j_gene: TRBJ1-5
d_gene: NA
CDR3nt: TGTGCCACTGGGTGGGGGGGCAATCAGCCCCAGCATTTT
CDR3aa: CATGWGGNQPQHF

abundance: few
len: 18
v_gene: TRBV3-1
j_gene: TRBJ1-1
d_gene: NA
CDR3nt: TGTGCCAGCAGCCAAGCTCTTGGGAGGCTTGGGGGTCGGGATGAAGCTTTCTTT
CDR3aa: CASSQALGRLGGRDEAFF

abundance: NA
len: 14
v_gene: TRBV12-3/TRBV12-4
j_gene: TRBJ1-1
d_gene: NA
CDR3nt: TGTGCCAGCAGTTCCACGGTCCGGAACACTGAAGCTTTCTTT
CDR3aa: CASSSTVRNTEAFF

abundance: few
len: 15
v_gene: TRBV20-1
j_gene: TRBJ2-7
d_gene: NA
CDR3nt: TGCAGTGCTAGAGACGCGGGGGCAGTTTACTACGAGCAGTACTTC
CDR3aa: CSARDAGAVYYEQYF

abundance: many
len: 13
v_gene: TRBV28
j_gene: TRBJ2-7
d_gene: NA
CDR3nt: TGTGCCAGCAGGACCGACAGTTCCTACGAGCAGTACTTC
CDR3aa: CASRTDSSYEQYF

abundance: NA
len: 15
v_gene: TRBV9
j_gene: TRBJ2-5
d_gene: TRBD1
CDR3nt: TGTGCCAGCAGCGCGAAGACAGGGGGCGAGGAGACCCAGTACTTC
CDR3aa: CASSAKTGGEETQYF

abundance: many
len: 11
v_gene: TRBV29-1
j_gene: TRBJ1-2
d_gene: NA
CDR3nt: TGCAGCGTTCCAGCCATGGGTGGCTACACCTTC
CDR3aa: CSVPAMGGYTF

abundance: NA
len: 14
v_gene: TRBV7-9
j_gene: TRBJ2-1
d_gene: NA
CDR3nt: TGTGCCAGCAGCTTTACTTCGCGAGTCGATGAGCAGTTCTTC
CDR3aa: CASSFTSRVDEQFF

abundance: NA
len: 13
v_gene: TRBV20-1
j_gene: TRBJ2-7
d_gene: TRBD1
CDR3nt: TGCAGTGCTAGAATACAGGGGGTCTACGAGCAGTACTTC
CDR3aa: CSARIQGVYEQYF

abundance: NA
len: 16
v_gene: TRBV28
j_gene: TRBJ2-1
d_gene: TRBD1
CDR3nt: TGTGCCACCGTGATCTCGGACAGGGCCTCCTACAATGAGCAGTTCTTC
CDR3aa: CATVISDRASYNEQFF

abundance: NA
len: 14
v_gene: TRBV27
j_gene: TRBJ1-5
d_gene: NA
CDR3nt: TGTGCCAGCAGTCCCGTGGGGAGTCAAGTGCCCCAGCATTTT
CDR3aa: CASSPVGSQVPQHF

abundance: NA
len: 16
v_gene: TRBV4-1
j_gene: TRBJ2-7
d_gene: NA
CDR3nt: TGCGCCAGCAGGCTCCGCCCGGGTTTGACTCCCTACGAGCAGTACTTC
CDR3aa: CASRLRPGLTPYEQYF

abundance: NA
len: 17
v_gene: TRBV4-3
j_gene: TRBJ1-5
d_gene: NA
CDR3nt: TGCGCCAGCAGCCAAGAATCCGGGGGAGGAAGCAATCAGCCCCAGCATTTT
CDR3aa: CASSQESGGGSNQPQHF

abundance: few
len: 16
v_gene: TRBV4-1
j_gene: TRBJ2-3
d_gene: TRBD2
CDR3nt: TGCGCCAGCAGCCAAGTTCCGGGGGGGGTTGAAGATACGCAGTATTTT
CDR3aa: CASSQVPGGVEDTQYF

abundance: NA
len: 17
v_gene: TRBV18
j_gene: TRBJ2-3
d_gene: NA
CDR3nt: TGTGCCAGCTCACCACCGAGGCTAGCGACAAGCACAGATACGCAGTATTTT
CDR3aa: CASSPPRLATSTDTQYF

abundance: NA
len: 15
v_gene: TRBV12-3/TRBV12-4
j_gene: TRBJ1-4
d_gene: NA
CDR3nt: TGTGCCAGCAGCCGAAAGGGGGCAACTAATGAAAAACTGTTTTTT
CDR3aa: CASSRKGATNEKLFF

abundance: few
len: 21
v_gene: TRBV13
j_gene: TRBJ2-3
d_gene: TRBD2
CDR3nt: TGTGCCAGCAGCTCCTCCGATACTTGGACTAGCGGGGGTTCGAGCACAGATACGCAGTATTTT
CDR3aa: CASSSSDTWTSGGSSTDTQYF

abundance: many
len: 15
v_gene: TRBV12-3/TRBV12-4
j_gene: TRBJ2-3
d_gene: TRBD2
CDR3nt: TGTGCCAGCACGTACAGCGGGGGGCCCAGGGATACGCAGTATTTT
CDR3aa: CASTYSGGPRDTQYF

abundance: many
len: 13
v_gene: TRBV2
j_gene: TRBJ2-1
d_gene: TRBD2
CDR3nt: TGTGCCAGCAGGGGGGGGTCCTACAATGAGCAGTTCTTC
CDR3aa: CASRGGSYNEQFF

abundance: NA
len: 17
v_gene: TRBV20-1
j_gene: TRBJ2-1
d_gene: TRBD2
CDR3nt: TGCACTGCTAGAGATCCTGGAGGCGGGAGCTCCTACAATGAGCAGTTCTTC
CDR3aa: CTARDPGGGSSYNEQFF

abundance: many
len: 15
v_gene: TRBV7-8
j_gene: TRBJ2-3
d_gene: TRBD2
CDR3nt: TGTGCCAGCAGCTTGGGACTAGGGGGCACAGATACGCAGTATTTT
CDR3aa: CASSLGLGGTDTQYF

abundance: NA
len: 14
v_gene: TRBV6-5
j_gene: TRBJ1-1
d_gene: NA
CDR3nt: TGTGCCAGCAGTTACTCGGTAGTCGCCACTGAAGCTTTCTTT
CDR3aa: CASSYSVVATEAFF

abundance: few
len: 15
v_gene: TRBV7-2
j_gene: TRBJ2-5
d_gene: TRBD1
CDR3nt: TGTGCCAGCAGCTTACGGGACAGGGAGGAGGAGACCCAGTACTTC
CDR3aa: CASSLRDREEETQYF

abundance: few
len: 13
v_gene: TRBV7-2
j_gene: TRBJ2-7
d_gene: NA
CDR3nt: TGTGCCAGCACCCGGGACGTCTCCTACGAGCAGTACTTC
CDR3aa: CASTRDVSYEQYF

abundance: many
len: 13
v_gene: TRBV7-9
j_gene: TRBJ2-1
d_gene: NA
CDR3nt: TGTGCCAGCAGCCAGACAAGAGAAAGTGAGCAGTTCTTC
CDR3aa: CASSQTRESEQFF

abundance: NA
len: 15
v_gene: TRBV5-1
j_gene: TRBJ2-2
d_gene: NA
CDR3nt: TGCGCCAGCAGCCTCGACGGGGATAACACCGGGGAGCTGTTTTTT
CDR3aa: CASSLDGDNTGELFF

abundance: NA
len: 14
v_gene: TRBV2
j_gene: TRBJ1-5
d_gene: TRBD1
CDR3nt: TGTGCCAGCGGGACAGGTTATAGCAATCAGCCCCAGCATTTT
CDR3aa: CASGTGYSNQPQHF

abundance: NA
len: 17
v_gene: TRBV10-3
j_gene: TRBJ1-5
d_gene: TRBD1
CDR3nt: TGTGCCATCAGTCCGGGACAGGGGCACTACGGCAATCAGCCCCAGCATTTT
CDR3aa: CAISPGQGHYGNQPQHF

abundance: NA
len: 14
v_gene: TRBV6-2/TRBV6-3
j_gene: TRBJ2-5
d_gene: NA
CDR3nt: TGTGCCAGCAGTCCCCCCAGGACCCGGGAGACCCAGTACTTC
CDR3aa: CASSPPRTRETQYF

abundance: many
len: 13
v_gene: TRBV5-1
j_gene: TRBJ2-3
d_gene: TRBD2
CDR3nt: TGCGCCAGCAACTGGGGGGGGGAAGATACGCAGTATTTT
CDR3aa: CASNWGGEDTQYF

abundance: NA
len: 12
v_gene: TRBV20-1
j_gene: TRBJ2-7
d_gene: NA
CDR3nt: TGCAGTGCTGCCAGGGGGGGCGACGAGCAGTACTTC
CDR3aa: CSAARGGDEQYF

abundance: NA
len: 13
v_gene: TRBV5-1
j_gene: TRBJ1-2
d_gene: NA
CDR3nt: TGCGCCAGCAGCTTGCCCACCTCGGAGGGCTACACCTTC
CDR3aa: CASSLPTSEGYTF

abundance: NA
len: 13
v_gene: TRBV7-9
j_gene: TRBJ2-7
d_gene: NA
CDR3nt: TGTGCCAGCAGCTCCCCGGGTGGCTACGAGCAGTACTTC
CDR3aa: CASSSPGGYEQYF

abundance: few
len: 13
v_gene: TRBV29-1
j_gene: TRBJ1-2
d_gene: NA
CDR3nt: TGCAGCGTTGTAGTCGGGACCCCCTATGGCTACACCTTC
CDR3aa: CSVVVGTPYGYTF

abundance: few
len: 12
v_gene: TRBV7-9
j_gene: TRBJ1-1
d_gene: NA
CDR3nt: TGTGCCAGCAGCCTGGTAAAGACTGAAGCTTTCTTT
CDR3aa: CASSLVKTEAFF

abundance: NA
len: 14
v_gene: TRBV6-1
j_gene: TRBJ1-6
d_gene: NA
CDR3nt: TGTGCCAGCAGTGATCAGGGATATTATTCACCCCTCCACTTT
CDR3aa: CASSDQGYYSPLHF

abundance: NA
len: 14
v_gene: TRBV20-1
j_gene: TRBJ1-3
d_gene: NA
CDR3nt: TGCAGTGCTAGGTCCGGGGGAGGGGGAAACACCATATATTTT
CDR3aa: CSARSGGGGNTIYF